This T cell receptor (beta chain) was observed in a study of graft-versus-host responses after intestinal transplantation. Study outcomes and limitations: Detection of GvH clones occurred in recipient marrow, and some had their first appearance in ileum or blood. When patients had graft-donor T cell macrochimerism, their allografts held high graft-versus-host to host-versus-graft clonal ratios.

Germline V CDR1 and CDR2: MNHEY, SMNVEV (reference sequence). This CDR3 comprises 12 residues. Trimming pared 6 bases from V and 4 bases from J, leaving 7 bases between. Sequenced by immunoSEQ multiplex PCR; TCRdb stores in-frame clones only, minus some. The sample lists more than 95,000 clones; 90% to 95% were seen once. Comment on this clone: The antigen is undetermined.

The sample in question was unstimulated CD8+ T cells sorted from spleen or lymph node cells, obtained before intestinal transplant. The rearrangement uses TRBV27 and TRBJ2-1; tentatively, D is TRBD2 (6 bases). The TCR was taken from a human donor who received an intestinal transplant. The CDR3 is CASSGGYNEQFF. The CDR3 nucleotides are TGTGCCAGCAGCGGGGGATACAATGAGCAGTTCTTC.